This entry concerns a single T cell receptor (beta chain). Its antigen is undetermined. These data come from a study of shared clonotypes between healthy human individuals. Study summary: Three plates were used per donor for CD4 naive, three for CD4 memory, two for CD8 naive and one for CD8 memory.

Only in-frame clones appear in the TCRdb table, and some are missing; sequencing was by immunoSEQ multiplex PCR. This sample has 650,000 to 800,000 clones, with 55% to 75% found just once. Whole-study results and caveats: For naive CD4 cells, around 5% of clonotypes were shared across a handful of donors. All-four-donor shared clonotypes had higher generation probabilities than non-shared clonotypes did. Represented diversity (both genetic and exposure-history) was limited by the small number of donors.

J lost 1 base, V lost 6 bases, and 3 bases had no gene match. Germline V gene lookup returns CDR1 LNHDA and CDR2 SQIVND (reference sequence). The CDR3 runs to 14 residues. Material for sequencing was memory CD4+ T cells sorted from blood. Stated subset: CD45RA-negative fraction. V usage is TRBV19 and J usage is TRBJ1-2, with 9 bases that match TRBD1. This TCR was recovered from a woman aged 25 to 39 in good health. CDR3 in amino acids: CASRDRGGNYGYTF. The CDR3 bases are TGTGCCAGTAGGGACAGGGGAGGTAACTATGGCTACACCTTC.